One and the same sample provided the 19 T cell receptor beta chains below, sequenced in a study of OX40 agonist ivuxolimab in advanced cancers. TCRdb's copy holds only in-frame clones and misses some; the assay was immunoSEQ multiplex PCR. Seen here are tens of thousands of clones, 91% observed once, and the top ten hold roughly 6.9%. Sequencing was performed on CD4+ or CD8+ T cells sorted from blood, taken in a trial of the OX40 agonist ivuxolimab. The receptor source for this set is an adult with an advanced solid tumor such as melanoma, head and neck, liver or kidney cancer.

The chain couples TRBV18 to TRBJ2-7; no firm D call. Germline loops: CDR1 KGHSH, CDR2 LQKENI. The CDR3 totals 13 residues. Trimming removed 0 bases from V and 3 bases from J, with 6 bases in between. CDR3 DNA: TGTGCCAGCTCACCACCGTCAGTCTACGAGCAGTACTTC. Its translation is CASSPPSVYEQYF.

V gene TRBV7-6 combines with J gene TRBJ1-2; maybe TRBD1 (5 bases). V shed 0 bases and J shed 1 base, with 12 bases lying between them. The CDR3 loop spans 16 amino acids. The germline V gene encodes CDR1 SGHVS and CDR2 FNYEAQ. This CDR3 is CASSLAPRGINYGYTF. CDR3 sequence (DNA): TGTGCCAGCAGCTTAGCGCCCCGGGGGATTAACTATGGCTACACCTTC.

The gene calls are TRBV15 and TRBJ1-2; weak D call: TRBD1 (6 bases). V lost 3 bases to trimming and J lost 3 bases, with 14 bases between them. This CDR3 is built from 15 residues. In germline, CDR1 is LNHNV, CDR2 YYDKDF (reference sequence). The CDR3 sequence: CATSSDLGADYGYTF. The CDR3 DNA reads TGTGCCACCAGCAGTGACCTGGGGGCGGACTATGGCTACACCTTC.

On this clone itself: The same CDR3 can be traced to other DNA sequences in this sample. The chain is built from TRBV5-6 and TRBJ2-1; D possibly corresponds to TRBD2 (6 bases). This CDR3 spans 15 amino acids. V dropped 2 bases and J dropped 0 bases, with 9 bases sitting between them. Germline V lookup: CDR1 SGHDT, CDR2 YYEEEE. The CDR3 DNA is TGTGCCAGCAGCTTCCTCGGGAGCTCCTACAATGAGCAGTTCTTC. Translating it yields CASSFLGSSYNEQFF.

CDR3 DNA: TGTGCCAGCAGCTTAAGGCTAGACCCTGTCTCTGAGCAGTTCTTC. Translated, it gives CASSLRLDPVSEQFF. The V and J genes are TRBV11-2 and TRBJ2-1; D remains unclear. Germline V gene lookup returns CDR1 SGHAT and CDR2 FQNNGV. The CDR3 consists of 15 residues. V lost 2 bases and J lost 9, with 17 bases in between.

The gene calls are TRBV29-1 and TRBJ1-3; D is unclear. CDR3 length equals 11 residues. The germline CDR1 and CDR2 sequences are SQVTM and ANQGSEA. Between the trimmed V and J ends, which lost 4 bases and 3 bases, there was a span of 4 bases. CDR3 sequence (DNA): TGCAGCGTTGGGGATGGAAACACCATATATTTT. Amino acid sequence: CSVGDGNTIYF. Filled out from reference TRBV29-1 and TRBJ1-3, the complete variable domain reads SAVISQKPSRDICQRGTSLTIQCQVDSQVTMMFWYRQQPGQSLTLIATANQGSEATYESGFVIDKFPISRPNLTFSTLTVSNMSPEDSSIYLCSVGDGNTIYFGEGSWLTVV.

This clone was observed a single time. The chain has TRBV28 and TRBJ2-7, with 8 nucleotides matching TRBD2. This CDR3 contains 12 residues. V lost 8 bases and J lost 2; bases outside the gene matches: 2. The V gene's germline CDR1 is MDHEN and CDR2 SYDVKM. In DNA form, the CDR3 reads TGTGCCAGCCGGGGACTAGCCTACGAGCAGTACTTC. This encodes CASRGLAYEQYF.

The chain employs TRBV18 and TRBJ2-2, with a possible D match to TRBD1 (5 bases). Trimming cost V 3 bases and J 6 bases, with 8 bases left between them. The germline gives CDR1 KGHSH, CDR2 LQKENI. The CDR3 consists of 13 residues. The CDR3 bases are TGTGCCAGCTCACCGCAGGGCGCCGGGGAGCTGTTTTTT. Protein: CASSPQGAGELFF.

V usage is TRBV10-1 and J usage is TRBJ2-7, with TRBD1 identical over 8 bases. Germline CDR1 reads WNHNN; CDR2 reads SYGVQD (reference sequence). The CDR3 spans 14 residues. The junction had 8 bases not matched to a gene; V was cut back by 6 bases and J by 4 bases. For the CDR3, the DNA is TGCGCCAGCAGCATAGGACAGGGAATTTACGAGCAGTACTTC. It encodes CASSIGQGIYEQYF.

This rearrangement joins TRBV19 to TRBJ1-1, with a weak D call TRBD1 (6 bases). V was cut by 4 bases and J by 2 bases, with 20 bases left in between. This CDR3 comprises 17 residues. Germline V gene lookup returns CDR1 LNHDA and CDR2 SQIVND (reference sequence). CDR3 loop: CASSTNRDSPPNTEAFF. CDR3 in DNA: TGTGCCAGTAGTACTAACAGGGATTCCCCACCCAACACTGAAGCTTTCTTT.

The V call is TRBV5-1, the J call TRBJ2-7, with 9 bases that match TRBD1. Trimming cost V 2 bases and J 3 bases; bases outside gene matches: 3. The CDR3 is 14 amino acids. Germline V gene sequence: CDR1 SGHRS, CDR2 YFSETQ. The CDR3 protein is CASSFGTGIYEQYF. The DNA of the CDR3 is TGCGCCAGCAGCTTCGGGACAGGGATCTACGAGCAGTACTTC.

The CDR3 here is CASSPDVGAGNTIYF. For the CDR3, the DNA is TGTGCCAGCAGCCCTGACGTGGGGGCTGGAAACACCATATATTTT. The rearrangement links TRBV11-2 to TRBJ1-3; D may be TRBD1 (5 bases). CDR3 length equals 15 residues. Germline CDR1 and CDR2: SGHAT and FQNNGV. V lost 5 bases and J lost 2, with 13 bases in between.

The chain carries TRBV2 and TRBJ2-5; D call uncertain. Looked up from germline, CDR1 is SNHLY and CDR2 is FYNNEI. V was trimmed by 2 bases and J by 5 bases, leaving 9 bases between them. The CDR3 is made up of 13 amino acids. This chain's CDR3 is CASSEWGMETQYF. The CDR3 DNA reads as TGTGCCAGCAGTGAATGGGGTATGGAGACCCAGTACTTC. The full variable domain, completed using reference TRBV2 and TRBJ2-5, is EPEVTQTPSHQVTQMGQEVILRCVPISNHLYFYWYRQILGQKVEFLVSFYNNEISEKSEIFDDQFSVERPDGSNFTLKIRSTKLEDSAMYFCASSEWGMETQYFGPGTRLLVL.

The CDR3 region is CASSLGLFRDYEQYF. The CDR3 DNA is TGTGCCAGCAGCTTAGGCCTTTTCAGGGACTACGAGCAGTACTTC. The chain carries TRBV13 and TRBJ2-7; D may be TRBD1 (5 bases). Trimming pared 0 bases from V and 3 bases from J, leaving 12 bases between. The CDR3 is made up of 15 amino acids. Germline CDR1 reads PRHDT; CDR2 reads FYEKMQ (reference sequence).

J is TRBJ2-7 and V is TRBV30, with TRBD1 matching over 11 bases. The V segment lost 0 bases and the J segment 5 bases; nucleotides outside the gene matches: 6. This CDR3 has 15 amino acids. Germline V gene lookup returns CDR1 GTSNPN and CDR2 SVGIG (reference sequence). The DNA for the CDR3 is TGTGCCTGGAGTGTAGGACAGGGGGCGCTTAACGAGCAGTACTTC. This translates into CAWSVGQGALNEQYF.

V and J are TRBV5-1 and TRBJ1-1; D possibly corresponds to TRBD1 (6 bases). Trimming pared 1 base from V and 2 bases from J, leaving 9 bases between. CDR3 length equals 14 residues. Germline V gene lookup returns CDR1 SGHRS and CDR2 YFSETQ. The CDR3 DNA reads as TGCGCCAGCAGCTTGACAGGGTCTAACACTGAAGCTTTCTTT. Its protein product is CASSLTGSNTEAFF.

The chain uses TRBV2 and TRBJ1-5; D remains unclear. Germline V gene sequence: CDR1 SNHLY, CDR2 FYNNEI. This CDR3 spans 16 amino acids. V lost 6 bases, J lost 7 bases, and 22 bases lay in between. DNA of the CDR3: TGTGCCAGCAGCTCCAGGAATAGTGGCAGTTGGCAGCCCCAGCATTTT. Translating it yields CASSSRNSGSWQPQHF.

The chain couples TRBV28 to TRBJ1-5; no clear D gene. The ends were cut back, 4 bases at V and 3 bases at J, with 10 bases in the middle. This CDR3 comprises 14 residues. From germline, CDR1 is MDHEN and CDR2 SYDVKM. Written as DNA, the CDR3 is TGTGCCAGCAGTTCACCGATAAACAATCAGCCCCAGCATTTT. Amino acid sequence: CASSSPINNQPQHF.

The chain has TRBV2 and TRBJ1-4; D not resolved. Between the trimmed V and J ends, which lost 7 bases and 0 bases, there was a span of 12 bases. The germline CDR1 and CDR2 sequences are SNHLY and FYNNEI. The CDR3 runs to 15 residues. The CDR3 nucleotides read TGTGCCAGCATTACAAGGGCCTCAACTAATGAAAAACTGTTTTTT. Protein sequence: CASITRASTNEKLFF.